These T cell receptor beta chains were read from a single sample in a study of cytomegalovirus exposure and HLA in healthy donors. Method: immunoSEQ multiplex PCR; TCRdb's copy keeps in-frame clones and lacks some. The data hold about 130,000 clones, with roughly four fifths observed a single time. The material sequenced was PBMCs. These receptors originate from a woman between 50 and 59 years old in good health and CMV-seronegative. CDR3s include the opening cysteine and the closing phenylalanine or tryptophan. Fields, in order: CDR3 length, D gene, J gene, V gene, clone size, CDR3 protein, CDR3 DNA. D genes are given only for firm matches. Rows may omit the clone size; those that give it use once, few, many or a size class.

length: 16
D: TRBD1
J: TRBJ2-5
V: TRBV28
size: NA
CDR3: CASSLYSPGGTETQYF
DNA: TGTGCCAGCAGTTTATACTCTCCAGGGGGCACAGAGACCCAGTACTTC

length: 16
D: NA
J: TRBJ1-1
V: TRBV21-1
size: NA
CDR3: CASSKAHSRRNTEAFF
DNA: TGTGCCAGCAGCAAAGCGCATTCGCGGAGGAACACTGAAGCTTTCTTT

length: 16
D: TRBD2
J: TRBJ2-1
V: TRBV5-1
size: NA
CDR3: CASTGTSGFLYNEQFF
DNA: TGCGCCAGCACAGGGACTAGCGGATTTTTATACAATGAGCAGTTCTTC

length: 15
D: TRBD1
J: TRBJ2-5
V: TRBV5-1
size: NA
CDR3: CASSLSTGGQETQYF
DNA: TGCGCCAGCAGCTTGTCGACAGGGGGGCAAGAGACCCAGTACTTC

length: 16
D: NA
J: TRBJ1-1
V: TRBV15
size: once
CDR3: CATSTETREEDTEAFF
DNA: TGTGCCACCAGCACCGAAACCAGGGAGGAGGACACTGAAGCTTTCTTT

length: 15
D: NA
J: TRBJ1-5
V: TRBV18
size: NA
CDR3: CASSPDGQSNQPQHF
DNA: TGTGCCAGCTCACCGGATGGACAGTCCAATCAGCCCCAGCATTTT

length: 15
D: NA
J: TRBJ1-2
V: TRBV5-1
size: NA
CDR3: CASSKRPGENYGYTF
DNA: TGCGCCAGCAGTAAGAGGCCAGGGGAAAACTATGGCTACACCTTC

length: 16
D: NA
J: TRBJ2-3
V: TRBV7-2
size: NA
CDR3: CASSLGAGISTDTQYF
DNA: TGTGCCAGCAGCTTAGGGGCAGGGATAAGCACAGATACGCAGTATTTT

length: 15
D: TRBD2
J: TRBJ2-1
V: TRBV30
size: NA
CDR3: CACSSLAGVYNEQFF
DNA: TGTGCCTGCTCCTCACTAGCGGGAGTATACAATGAGCAGTTCTTC

length: 15
D: TRBD1
J: TRBJ2-1
V: TRBV10-3
size: NA
CDR3: CAISVGTGNYNEQFF
DNA: TGTGCCATCAGTGTCGGGACAGGGAACTACAATGAGCAGTTCTTC

length: 16
D: TRBD2
J: TRBJ2-2
V: TRBV6-1
size: once
CDR3: CASSGLAGDNTGELFF
DNA: TGTGCCAGCAGTGGGCTAGCGGGGGATAACACCGGGGAGCTGTTTTTT

length: 11
D: NA
J: TRBJ1-1
V: TRBV7-8
size: NA
CDR3: CASSLGLGAFF
DNA: TGTGCCAGCAGCTTAGGACTGGGAGCTTTCTTT

length: 16
D: TRBD1
J: TRBJ2-5
V: TRBV2
size: once
CDR3: CASSEGAGTGYETQHF
DNA: TGTGCCAGCAGTGAAGGGGCCGGGACAGGGTACGAGACCCAGCACTTC

length: 13
D: NA
J: TRBJ1-2
V: TRBV29-1
size: NA
CDR3: CSVEGATNYGYPF
DNA: TGCAGCGTTGAAGGTGCCACTAACTATGGCTACCCCTTC

length: 12
D: NA
J: TRBJ1-1
V: TRBV28
size: few
CDR3: CASSLLDTEAFF
DNA: TGTGCCAGCAGTTTACTAGACACTGAAGCTTTCTTT

length: 14
D: NA
J: TRBJ1-1
V: TRBV2
size: few
CDR3: CASSDYGMNTEAFF
DNA: TGTGCCAGCAGTGATTACGGTATGAACACTGAAGCTTTCTTT

length: 13
D: NA
J: TRBJ2-2
V: TRBV4-3
size: NA
CDR3: CASSQDWAGELFF
DNA: TGCGCCAGCAGCCAAGATTGGGCGGGGGAGCTGTTTTTT

length: 15
D: TRBD1
J: TRBJ1-4
V: TRBV6-5
size: NA
CDR3: CASSPTGATNEKLFF
DNA: TGTGCCAGCAGTCCAACAGGGGCAACTAATGAAAAACTGTTTTTT

length: 15
D: NA
J: TRBJ1-4
V: TRBV15
size: NA
CDR3: CATSGEDGGNEKLFF
DNA: TGTGCCACCAGCGGGGAGGACGGTGGTAATGAAAAACTGTTTTTT

length: 11
D: NA
J: TRBJ2-5
V: TRBV5-1
size: NA
CDR3: CASSLERTQYF
DNA: TGCGCCAGCAGCTTGGAGAGAACCCAGTACTTC

length: 13
D: TRBD1
J: TRBJ1-2
V: TRBV7-2
size: NA
CDR3: CASSSDRVGGYTF
DNA: TGTGCCAGCAGCTCGGACAGGGTGGGAGGCTACACCTTC

length: 14
D: TRBD1
J: TRBJ1-2
V: TRBV25-1
size: NA
CDR3: CASNPGGTNYGYTF
DNA: TGTGCCAGCAACCCAGGGGGAACTAACTATGGCTACACCTTC

length: 15
D: TRBD1
J: TRBJ1-1
V: TRBV6-4
size: NA
CDR3: CASRLQGERNTEAFF
DNA: TGTGCCAGCAGATTACAGGGGGAAAGAAACACTGAAGCTTTCTTT

length: 13
D: NA
J: TRBJ1-4
V: TRBV19
size: NA
CDR3: CASSGGNNEKLFF
DNA: TGTGCCTCGAGTGGGGGGAATAATGAAAAACTGTTTTTT

length: 15
D: NA
J: TRBJ1-6
V: TRBV30
size: NA
CDR3: CASRYRVPSNSPLHF
DNA: TGTGCCTCCCGCTACAGGGTACCGTCTAATTCACCCCTCCACTTT

length: 13
D: NA
J: TRBJ2-5
V: TRBV6-1
size: NA
CDR3: CASSDRGFETQYF
DNA: TGTGCCAGCAGTGATAGGGGTTTCGAGACCCAGTACTTC

length: 18
D: TRBD1
J: TRBJ2-7
V: TRBV7-9
size: NA
CDR3: CASRLRAGQGAGWDEQYF
DNA: TGTGCCAGCAGATTGCGAGCGGGACAGGGGGCGGGCTGGGACGAGCAGTACTTC

length: 14
D: TRBD1
J: TRBJ1-1
V: TRBV6-5
size: NA
CDR3: CASTTGQGAAEAFF
DNA: TGTGCCAGCACAACGGGACAGGGGGCCGCCGAAGCTTTCTTT

length: 13
D: NA
J: TRBJ2-5
V: TRBV5-1
size: once
CDR3: CASSLANRETQYF
DNA: TGCGCCAGCAGCTTGGCGAATCGGGAGACCCAGTACTTC

length: 15
D: TRBD2
J: TRBJ2-1
V: TRBV5-1
size: NA
CDR3: CASSLALAGANEQFF
DNA: TGCGCCAGCAGCTTGGCACTAGCGGGAGCCAATGAGCAGTTCTTC

length: 18
D: TRBD2
J: TRBJ2-7
V: TRBV5-4
size: NA
CDR3: CASSPGGLAGGASYEQYF
DNA: TGTGCCAGCAGCCCCGGAGGACTAGCGGGAGGGGCATCCTACGAGCAGTACTTC

length: 15
D: TRBD1
J: TRBJ1-1
V: TRBV11-3
size: NA
CDR3: CASSLQTGGIGEAFF
DNA: TGTGCCAGCAGCTTACAGACAGGGGGAATCGGTGAAGCTTTCTTT

length: 13
D: NA
J: TRBJ1-2
V: TRBV29-1
size: NA
CDR3: CSVWTETRYGYTF
DNA: TGCAGCGTCTGGACAGAGACCCGCTATGGCTACACCTTC

length: 16
D: TRBD2
J: TRBJ2-1
V: TRBV11-3
size: NA
CDR3: CASSLDGSGSRNEQFF
DNA: TGTGCCAGCAGCTTAGATGGTAGCGGGAGCCGCAATGAGCAGTTCTTC

length: 18
D: NA
J: TRBJ2-4
V: TRBV27
size: NA
CDR3: CASSSLTGSRGAKNIQYF
DNA: TGTGCCAGCAGTAGTTTAACAGGGAGCAGGGGTGCCAAAAACATTCAGTACTTC

length: 13
D: TRBD1
J: TRBJ1-1
V: TRBV5-1
size: once
CDR3: CASSLKGANEAFF
DNA: TGCGCCAGCAGTCTAAAGGGGGCTAACGAAGCTTTCTTT

length: 13
D: TRBD2
J: TRBJ2-4
V: TRBV19
size: NA
CDR3: CASTGRGAYIQYF
DNA: TGTGCCAGTACGGGGAGGGGTGCGTACATTCAGTACTTC

length: 12
D: NA
J: TRBJ1-1
V: TRBV5-6
size: NA
CDR3: CASSWARLEAFF
DNA: TGTGCCAGCAGCTGGGCCCGCTTGGAAGCTTTCTTT

length: 16
D: NA
J: TRBJ2-1
V: TRBV6-1
size: few
CDR3: CASSEAGGGSMNEQFF
DNA: TGTGCCAGCAGTGAAGCGGGGGGCGGGAGTATGAATGAGCAGTTCTTC

length: 15
D: NA
J: TRBJ1-4
V: TRBV7-8
size: NA
CDR3: CASSFISVTNEKLFF
DNA: TGTGCCAGCAGCTTCATATCAGTTACTAATGAAAAACTGTTTTTT

length: 12
D: NA
J: TRBJ2-5
V: TRBV19
size: NA
CDR3: CASSIPRGTQYF
DNA: TGTGCCAGTAGTATACCCAGGGGGACCCAGTACTTC

length: 12
D: NA
J: TRBJ2-7
V: TRBV5-6
size: NA
CDR3: CASVGLGYEQYF
DNA: TGTGCCAGCGTGGGACTGGGGTACGAGCAGTACTTC

length: 17
D: TRBD2
J: TRBJ2-5
V: TRBV27
size: NA
CDR3: CASSPQQLAVNDETQYF
DNA: TGTGCCAGCAGTCCTCAGCAGCTAGCGGTCAATGACGAGACCCAGTACTTC

length: 16
D: NA
J: TRBJ1-5
V: TRBV19
size: NA
CDR3: CASSILLRQRNQPQHF
DNA: TGTGCCAGTAGTATTTTATTGAGGCAGCGCAATCAGCCCCAGCATTTT

length: 15
D: NA
J: TRBJ1-5
V: TRBV18
size: few
CDR3: CASSPQGSSNQPQHF
DNA: TGTGCCAGCTCACCCCAGGGTAGTAGCAATCAGCCCCAGCATTTT

length: 18
D: NA
J: TRBJ2-3
V: TRBV9
size: few
CDR3: CASSPVDLAASSTDTQYF
DNA: TGTGCCAGCAGCCCGGTGGATTTAGCGGCGTCTAGCACAGATACGCAGTATTTT

length: 15
D: NA
J: TRBJ1-2
V: TRBV7-9
size: NA
CDR3: CASSQPAGLNYGYTF
DNA: TGTGCCAGCAGCCAGCCCGCTGGACTTAACTATGGCTACACCTTC

length: 12
D: NA
J: TRBJ2-1
V: TRBV9
size: NA
CDR3: CASSVPGNEQFF
DNA: TGTGCCAGCAGCGTACCGGGAAATGAGCAGTTCTTC

length: 13
D: NA
J: TRBJ2-2
V: TRBV5-5
size: few
CDR3: CASSLWEAGELFF
DNA: TGTGCCAGCAGCTTGTGGGAGGCCGGGGAGCTGTTTTTT

length: 14
D: NA
J: TRBJ1-1
V: TRBV6-5
size: NA
CDR3: CASRRQIMNTEAFF
DNA: TGTGCCAGCAGACGACAGATCATGAACACTGAAGCTTTCTTT

length: 17
D: TRBD1
J: TRBJ1-2
V: TRBV25-1
size: NA
CDR3: CASREAEWGTANYGYTF
DNA: TGTGCCAGCAGAGAAGCCGAATGGGGGACAGCTAACTATGGCTACACCTTC

length: 15
D: TRBD1
J: TRBJ2-7
V: TRBV13
size: NA
CDR3: CASSSAGQAGGEQYF
DNA: TGTGCCAGCAGCTCCGCGGGACAGGCAGGAGGGGAGCAGTACTTC

length: 17
D: TRBD2
J: TRBJ2-1
V: TRBV5-1
size: NA
CDR3: CASSLGTSGRSYNEQFF
DNA: TGCGCCAGCAGCTTGGGGACTAGCGGGAGATCCTACAATGAGCAGTTCTTC

length: 14
D: NA
J: TRBJ1-2
V: TRBV4-3
size: once
CDR3: CASSQPGFAYGYTF
DNA: TGCGCCAGCAGCCAACCGGGTTTCGCCTATGGCTACACCTTC

length: 14
D: TRBD1
J: TRBJ1-6
V: TRBV5-1
size: once
CDR3: CASSLDRVGSPLHF
DNA: TGCGCCAGCAGCTTAGACAGGGTTGGGTCACCCCTCCACTTT